These 17 T cell receptor beta chains were sequenced from one sample in a study of cytomegalovirus exposure and HLA in healthy donors. With 60 Vbeta and 13 Jbeta primers, the PCR was carried out. Produced via immunoSEQ multiplex PCR; TCRdb's table is partial and in-frame only. In total, the table holds about 200,000 clones. Material: PBMCs. The receptors were gathered from a girl aged 2-10 years in good health and CMV-seropositive.

The DNA for the CDR3 is TGCGCCAGCAGCTTACAGGGGGCGAGGGAGACCCAGTACTTC. This codes for CASSLQGARETQYF. This chain joins TRBV5-1 and TRBJ2-5; 9 bases are a match to TRBD1. Trimming removed 2 bases from V and 5 bases from J; junction bases left unmatched: 4. There are 14 residues in the CDR3. CDR1 and CDR2 (germline): SGHRS, YFSETQ.

V usage is TRBV6-5 and J usage is TRBJ2-7; the D gene is possibly TRBD2 (6 bases). The CDR3 runs to 15 residues. CDR1 is MNHEY and CDR2 is SVGAGI in the germline V gene. Trimming removed 4 bases from V and 3 bases from J, with 16 bases in between. DNA for the CDR3: TGTGCCAGCAGTTTCGGTAGCGGATTAATCTACGAGCAGTACTTC. It translates to CASSFGSGLIYEQYF.

The genes are TRBV7-6 and TRBJ2-5; TRBD2 matches 11 bases. The end of the DNA is better explained by TRBJ2-7, so the J call may be wrong. The germline V gene has CDR1 SGHVS and CDR2 FNYEAQ. This CDR3 is built from 16 residues. In DNA form, the CDR3 reads TGTGCCAGCAGCGCCACCGGGACTAGCGGTCTCTACGAGCAGTACTTC. This gives the protein CASSATGTSGLYEQYF.

This sequence joins TRBV5-1 and TRBJ1-1; D uncertain. The germline V gene encodes CDR1 SGHRS and CDR2 YFSETQ. CDR3 length equals 15 residues. The V end lost 0 bases, the J end lost 4 bases, and 13 bases lay between the germline ends. In nucleotides, the CDR3 is TGCGCCAGCAGCTTGGATCGGGGAAGGGCCACTGAAGCTTTCTTT. Amino acid sequence: CASSLDRGRATEAFF.

J is TRBJ1-4 and V is TRBV19; D ambiguous. This CDR3 contains 14 residues. V lost 3 bases, J lost 4 bases, and 9 bases lay in between. Germline V gene sequence: CDR1 LNHDA, CDR2 SQIVND (reference sequence). CDR3 bases: TGTGCCAGTAGTATTTCCGGGTTTAATGAAAAACTGTTTTTT. It yields the protein CASSISGFNEKLFF.

The chain carries TRBV19 and TRBJ1-1, with D perhaps matching TRBD1 (5 bases). The germline V and J ends were trimmed by 7 bases and 6 bases, with 12 bases remaining between them. The CDR3 extends over 12 amino acids. Germline CDR1 reads LNHDA; CDR2 reads SQIVND (reference sequence). CDR3 protein: CASNQGIAEAFF. The CDR3 bases are TGTGCCAGTAACCAGGGCATCGCTGAAGCTTTCTTT.

The V call is TRBV5-4, the J call TRBJ1-2, with unresolved D. Germline V gives CDR1 SGHNT, CDR2 YYREEE (reference sequence). This CDR3 has 13 residues. The V end was cut by 6 bases, the J end by 4 bases, with 13 bases between. As DNA, the CDR3 is TGTGCCAGCACCACCGGGGTAGCCTATGGCTACACCTTC. It is translated as CASTTGVAYGYTF.

Points on this clone: The same CDR3 also results from other DNA sequences found in this sample. This chain joins TRBV5-4 and TRBJ2-7; 8 bases match TRBD2. Germline V lookup: CDR1 SGHNT, CDR2 YYREEE (reference sequence). The CDR3 spans 15 residues. With 0 bases clipped from V and 2 bases from J, the junction kept 4 bases outside the gene matches. The CDR3 DNA sequence: TGTGCCAGCAGCTTGGGGCTAGCGGGTACCTACGAGCAGTACTTC. Amino acids: CASSLGLAGTYEQYF.

The genes are TRBV6-5 and TRBJ2-5; D may be TRBD2 (5 bases). Germline lookup yields CDR1 MNHEY and CDR2 SVGAGI. Trimming cost V 0 bases and J 5 bases, with 16 bases left between them. The CDR3 is made up of 16 amino acids. The CDR3 coding sequence is TGTGCCAGCAGTTACTCGAGGTCAGCGGTAGGGGAGACCCAGTACTTC. This translates into CASSYSRSAVGETQYF.

This chain uses TRBV5-1 with TRBJ2-7; no definite D call. Germline-derived CDR1 and CDR2 are SGHRS and YFSETQ. Trimming cost V 0 bases and J 3 bases, with 7 bases left between them. CDR3 size: 13 residues. The CDR3 DNA is TGCGCCAGCAGCTTGGCAGTCGACTACGAGCAGTACTTC. Its protein product is CASSLAVDYEQYF. Full variable domain (rest looked up from reference TRBV5-1 and TRBJ2-7): KAGVTQTPRYLIKTRGQQVTLSCSPISGHRSVSWYQQTPGQGLQFLFEYFSETQRNKGNFPGRFSGRQFSNSRSEMNVSTLELGDSALYLCASSLAVDYEQYFGPGTRLTVT.

This chain uses TRBV29-1 with TRBJ1-2; tentative D call: TRBD1 (6 bases). Trimming stripped 4 bases from V and 7 bases from J, with 13 bases between. Germline lookup yields CDR1 SQVTM and CDR2 ANQGSEA. The CDR3 is made up of 12 amino acids. CDR3 amino acids: CSVGTANRGYTF. The CDR3, as DNA: TGCAGCGTTGGGACAGCCAATCGTGGCTACACCTTC.

In the case of this clone: Other nucleotide sequences from this sample produce the same CDR3. The chain combines TRBV28 with TRBJ1-2; D is undetermined. Germline V gene sequence: CDR1 MDHEN, CDR2 SYDVKM. Trimming shortened V by 6 bases and J by 4 bases, and 9 bases separated the two germline ends. This CDR3 spans 12 amino acids. CDR3 bases: TGTGCCAGCAGCACGGGGATCTATGGCTACACCTTC. This encodes CASSTGIYGYTF.

V is TRBV7-9 and J is TRBJ2-3; tentative D call: TRBD2 (5 bases). The CDR3 is made up of 17 amino acids. Trimming shortened V by 5 bases and J by 4 bases, and 22 bases separated the two germline ends. Per germline, CDR1 SEHNR and CDR2 FQNEAQ (reference sequence). CDR3 sequence: CASSAPSLGRGADTQYF. The CDR3, as DNA: TGTGCCAGCAGCGCACCCTCACTTGGACGGGGAGCAGATACGCAGTATTTT.

The chain joins TRBV5-1 to TRBJ1-1, with 8 bases matching TRBD1. V was clipped by 2 bases and J by 1 base; unmatched bases: 4. The germline V gene has CDR1 SGHRS and CDR2 YFSETQ. CDR3 length equals 15 residues. The CDR3 reads CASSFVGQGNTEAFF. CDR3 DNA sequence: TGCGCCAGCAGCTTCGTAGGACAGGGGAACACTGAAGCTTTCTTT. Using reference TRBV5-1 and TRBJ1-1 for the parts outside the CDR3, the full variable domain is KAGVTQTPRYLIKTRGQQVTLSCSPISGHRSVSWYQQTPGQGLQFLFEYFSETQRNKGNFPGRFSGRQFSNSRSEMNVSTLELGDSALYLCASSFVGQGNTEAFFGQGTRLTVV.

The chain links TRBV6-5 to TRBJ2-7; D possibly corresponds to TRBD2 (5 bases). The CDR3 has 12 amino acids. Per the germline V gene, CDR1 is MNHEY and CDR2 is SVGAGI. V gave up 6 bases and J gave up 2 bases, with 8 bases separating them. The CDR3 protein is CASSGDTYEQYF. CDR3 in DNA: TGTGCCAGCAGCGGGGATACCTACGAGCAGTACTTC.

V gene TRBV19 combines with J gene TRBJ2-2; D unresolved. V shed 11 bases and J shed 5 bases, with 15 bases lying between them. The CDR3 covers 13 residues. CDR1 and CDR2 (germline): LNHDA, SQIVND (reference sequence). CDR3: CASLADPTGELFF. The CDR3 DNA is TGTGCCTCCTTGGCAGATCCAACCGGGGAGCTGTTTTTT. Using reference TRBV19 and TRBJ2-2 for the parts outside the CDR3, the full variable domain is DGGITQSPKYLFRKEGQNVTLSCEQNLNHDAMYWYRQDPGQGLRLIYYSQIVNDFQKGDIAEGYSVSREKKESFPLTVTSAQKNPTAFYLCASLADPTGELFFGEGSRLTVL.

This chain joins TRBV5-4 and TRBJ2-2; D is unclear. The CDR3 is 15 residues long. V was shortened by 7 bases and J by 2 bases, with 15 bases between the two germline ends. Per germline, CDR1 SGHNT and CDR2 YYREEE (reference sequence). The CDR3 DNA reads TGTGCCAGCCTCAGTTCCCCAAGAAACACCGGGGAGCTGTTTTTT. It codes for CASLSSPRNTGELFF.